One sample yielded the 9 T cell receptor beta chains listed below, sequenced in a study of OX40 agonist ivuxolimab in advanced cancers. The assay was immunoSEQ multiplex PCR, and TCRdb's table has in-frame clones only and misses some. The data hold 36,000 or so clones, with roughly 81% observed a single time. The sequencing used CD4+ or CD8+ T cells sorted from blood, collected in a trial of the OX40 agonist ivuxolimab. These receptor sequences come from an adult with an advanced solid tumor such as melanoma, head and neck, liver or kidney cancer.

The chain uses TRBV11-2 and TRBJ2-2, with D unresolved. CDR1 is SGHAT and CDR2 is FQNNGV in the germline V gene. CDR3 length equals 14 residues. The V end was cut by 3 bases, the J end by 2 bases, with 7 bases between. The CDR3 spells CASSFSPNTGELFF. DNA for the CDR3: TGTGCCAGCAGCTTTTCCCCTAACACCGGGGAGCTGTTTTTT. Using reference TRBV11-2 and TRBJ2-2 for the parts outside the CDR3, the full variable domain is EAGVAQSPRYKIIEKRQSVAFWCNPISGHATLYWYQQILGQGPKLLIQFQNNGVVDDSQLPKDRFSAERLKGVDSTLKIQPAKLEDSAVYLCASSFSPNTGELFFGEGSRLTVL.

This rearrangement joins TRBV18 to TRBJ1-1; 7 bases align to TRBD1. CDR1 and CDR2 from the germline V gene are KGHSH and LQKENI. V lost 3 bases, J lost 1 base, and 11 bases stayed unmatched. The CDR3 runs to 17 residues. The CDR3 nucleotides are TGTGCCAGCTCACCCCAAAACCCGACAGGGTCGAACACTGAAGCTTTCTTT. The encoded protein is CASSPQNPTGSNTEAFF.

This chain joins TRBV7-2 and TRBJ2-3; D tentatively fits TRBD1 or TRBD2 (6 bases each). The ends were cut back, 4 bases at V and 1 base at J, with 18 bases in the middle. The CDR3 length is 17 residues. Germline loops: CDR1 SGHTA, CDR2 FQGNSA. CDR3 loop: CASSSRVGGPRTDTQYF. CDR3 DNA sequence: TGTGCCAGCAGCTCGCGGGTGGGGGGCCCACGCACAGATACGCAGTATTTT.

The CDR3 sequence is CASTLQSGGTETQYF. CDR3 DNA: TGTGCCAGCACCCTACAGAGCGGGGGTACAGAGACCCAGTACTTC. The chain employs TRBV7-2 and TRBJ2-5, with 8 bases fitting TRBD2. This CDR3 has 15 residues. CDR1 and CDR2 (germline): SGHTA, FQGNSA. Trimming cost V 7 bases and J 4 bases; bases outside gene matches: 11.

The gene calls are TRBV6-4 and TRBJ1-2; D is uncertain. Trimming pared 8 bases from V and 3 bases from J, leaving 10 bases between. The CDR3 consists of 12 residues. Germline V CDR1 and CDR2: MRHNA, SNTAGT. This chain's CDR3 is CASLGRHYGYTF. CDR3 in DNA: TGTGCCAGCCTCGGACGACACTATGGCTACACCTTC.

The table lists this clone with a count of one. CDR3: CASSQGSRGPQVEQYF. The DNA of the CDR3 is TGCGCCAGCAGCCAAGGAAGTAGAGGGCCCCAGGTTGAGCAGTACTTC. The V gene is TRBV4-1, the J gene TRBJ2-7; weak D call: TRBD2 (5 bases). CDR1 and CDR2 (germline): MGHRA, YSYEKL. The CDR3 is 16 amino acids. Trimming took 1 base from V and 7 from J, leaving 20 bases between them.

The chain carries TRBV9 and TRBJ2-3, with TRBD1 identical over 11 bases. V trimming: 0 bases; J trimming: 5 bases; junction bases outside the gene matches: 5. The CDR3 loop spans 16 amino acids. Germline lookup yields CDR1 SGDLS and CDR2 YYNGEE. The CDR3 DNA is TGTGCCAGCAGCGTAGGAGGGGGACAGGGGGTAGATACGCAGTATTTT. Amino acid sequence: CASSVGGGQGVDTQYF.

The V call is TRBV7-6, the J call TRBJ1-5; D remains unclear. The CDR3 totals 15 residues. V lost 5 bases and J lost 3, with 14 bases in between. CDR1 and CDR2 from the germline V gene are SGHVS and FNYEAQ. In nucleotides, the CDR3 is TGTGCCAGCAGCCTTGATGACTCCTACAATCAGCCCCAGCATTTT. It translates to CASSLDDSYNQPQHF.

The chain employs TRBV11-2 and TRBJ1-1; D possibly corresponds to TRBD1 (6 bases). CDR3 length: 13 amino acids. V gave up 1 base and J gave up 9 bases, with 12 bases separating them. Germline lookup yields CDR1 SGHAT and CDR2 FQNNGV. CDR3 sequence: CASSLAGTKKAFF. CDR3 bases: TGTGCCAGCAGCTTAGCCGGGACAAAAAAAGCTTTCTTT.